The sequence of this TCR beta chain was determined in a study of T cells after yellow fever vaccination. Study summary: Preparation of fractions with low cell numbers was performed using SMART-Seq v4 Ultra Low Input. Study observations and caveats: Across the CD4 and CD8 compartments, a small share of clonotypes was present in both. Subsequent to the booster, the majority of primary-vaccination clones reappeared (roughly 97% CD4, 88% CD8).

Researchers made TCR cDNA using 5'RACE template switching, and this step added a universal primer site and UMIs. TCRdb re-analysed the 5' RACE reads in MiXCR, keeping a single row per CDR3 protein. The repertoire includes about 300,000 distinct CDR3 sequences, roughly 4% of them detected once, and roughly 24% sits in the top ten. The sample holds a few counts of this clonotype. The target antigen is unknown. With 2 bases removed from V and 6 bases from J, the gap between germline ends came to 13 bases. This CDR3 spans 14 amino acids. In germline, CDR1 is LNHDA, CDR2 SQIVND (reference sequence). This material consisted of PBMCs, taken 5 days after the yellow fever booster vaccination. The V gene is TRBV19, the J gene TRBJ1-1; D is possibly TRBD1 (5 bases). The sequence derives from a man aged 18 to 29 who received the YFV17D yellow fever vaccine. CDR3 sequence reads: CASSIQGVFSEAFF. The CDR3 nucleotides are TGTGCCAGTAGTATACAGGGAGTTTTCTCTGAAGCTTTCTTT. Full variable domain (rest looked up from reference TRBV19 and TRBJ1-1): DGGITQSPKYLFRKEGQNVTLSCEQNLNHDAMYWYRQDPGQGLRLIYYSQIVNDFQKGDIAEGYSVSREKKESFPLTVTSAQKNPTAFYLCASSIQGVFSEAFFGQGTRLTVV.